The 26 T cell receptor beta chains reported below all come from one sample, sequenced in a study of beta chain features in type 1 diabetes. Findings of the study overall: For Type 1 diabetes patients, all four CD4+ subsets carried TCRB CDR3s that were moderately but significantly shorter.

Which antigens these TCRs recognize remains unknown. The isolated RNA, all of it, was reverse transcribed, so expressed TCRB transcripts were what got sequenced. The assay was immunoSEQ multiplex PCR, and TCRdb's table has in-frame clones only and misses some. The sample includes tens of thousands of clones, around 50% of them seen just once. Material: Tregs from blood. Every receptor here comes from a woman aged 40 to 50 with type 1 diabetes.

Here the CDR3 reads CAVSRSGNEQFF. The CDR3, as DNA: TGTGCCGTTTCCAGGAGCGGAAATGAGCAGTTCTTC. V gene TRBV30 combines with J gene TRBJ2-1, with a tentative D call TRBD2 (5 bases). This CDR3 comprises 12 residues. Trimming took 8 bases from V and 7 from J, leaving 15 bases between them. Germline values: CDR1 GTSNPN, CDR2 SVGIG (reference sequence).

A note on this clone: Other DNA sequences of this sample code for an identical CDR3. This chain's CDR3 is CASSSTGQGSPLHF. The CDR3, as DNA: TGTGCCAGCAGCTCAACAGGGCAGGGTTCACCCCTCCACTTT. V gene TRBV28 combines with J gene TRBJ1-6; maybe TRBD1 (6 bases). V lost 6 bases, J lost 9 bases, and 15 bases lay in between. The CDR3 length is 14 residues. The germline V gene encodes CDR1 MDHEN and CDR2 SYDVKM.

This clone turned up a few times. This chain joins TRBV19 and TRBJ1-1; TRBD1 is a possible D gene (5 bases). This CDR3 spans 13 amino acids. The V gene lost 0 bases and the J gene lost 5 bases, with 7 bases spanning the gap. Germline CDR1 and CDR2: LNHDA and SQIVND (reference sequence). CDR3 in DNA: TGTGCCAGTAGTATAGATCGGGGGACTGAAGCTTTCTTT. Encoded protein: CASSIDRGTEAFF.

The genes are TRBV7-2 and TRBJ1-1, with 9 bases identical to TRBD1. After removal of 5 bases from V and 8 bases from J, the junction contained 3 bases not matched to a gene. CDR1 is SGHTA and CDR2 is FQGNSA in the germline V gene. This CDR3 is built from 12 residues. The CDR3 bases are TGTGCCAGCAGCCAGGGGACAGGGGAAGCTTTCTTT. Amino acid sequence: CASSQGTGEAFF.

Only one count was recorded for this clone. The rearrangement joins TRBV15 to TRBJ1-2; TRBD1 matches 7 bases. With 4 bases clipped from V and 5 bases from J, the junction kept 16 bases outside the gene matches. The germline CDR1 and CDR2 sequences are LNHNV and YYDKDF (reference sequence). The CDR3 is 17 amino acids. The CDR3: CATSTGTEGKIRYGYTF. CDR3 DNA sequence: TGTGCCACCAGCACAGGGACAGAGGGGAAGATCCGATATGGCTACACCTTC.

This rearrangement joins TRBV27 to TRBJ2-7; 10 bases are shared with TRBD1. The trim removed 4 bases at V and 2 bases at J, leaving 14 bases unmatched. Germline assignment: CDR1 MNHEY and CDR2 SMNVEV (reference sequence). This CDR3 has 18 residues. In DNA, the CDR3 is TGTGCCAGCAGTTCGCTTACGACAGGGGGCTACCCACCCTACGAGCAGTACTTC. It translates to CASSSLTTGGYPPYEQYF.

This clone was counted once. This chain connects TRBV11-2 to TRBJ1-2, with D possibly being TRBD1 (5 bases). The CDR3 contains 13 residues. Trimming shortened V by 3 bases and J by 6 bases, and 11 bases separated the two germline ends. Germline lookup yields CDR1 SGHAT and CDR2 FQNNGV. This CDR3 is CASSLDTSNGYTF. Written as DNA, the CDR3 is TGTGCCAGCAGCTTGGACACCTCTAATGGCTACACCTTC.

The rearrangement joins TRBV4-3 to TRBJ1-4; 10 nucleotides align to TRBD1. With V trimmed by 2 bases and J by 4 bases, 10 bases remained unmatched. There are 18 residues in the CDR3. The germline gives CDR1 LGHNA, CDR2 YSLEER. CDR3 nucleotide sequence: TGCGCCAGCAGCCAAAGACAGGGGGCCTCCCGTGGTAATGAAAAACTGTTTTTT. It codes for CASSQRQGASRGNEKLFF.

The chain combines TRBV11-2 with TRBJ1-1; TRBD1 is a possible D gene (5 bases). The CDR3 sequence is 16 residues long. The germline V gene encodes CDR1 SGHAT and CDR2 FQNNGV. Trimming cost V 1 base and J 1 base, with 13 bases left between them. In DNA form, the CDR3 reads TGTGCCAGCAGCTTAGCGCTCGGCCAGGGGAACACTGAAGCTTTCTTT. This sequence encodes CASSLALGQGNTEAFF.

This chain joins TRBV9 and TRBJ1-2; a weak D match, TRBD1 (5 bases). Germline values: CDR1 SGDLS, CDR2 YYNGEE. Trimming stripped 4 bases from V and 4 bases from J, with 17 bases between. This CDR3 is built from 15 residues. This chain's CDR3 is CASSPGVSGPYGYTF. The CDR3 DNA sequence: TGTGCCAGCAGCCCGGGGGTTTCAGGGCCCTATGGCTACACCTTC. Based on the CDR3 plus reference TRBV9 and TRBJ1-2, the full variable domain is DSGVTQTPKHLITATGQRVTLRCSPRSGDLSVYWYQQSLDQGLQFLIQYYNGEERAKGNILERFSAQQFPDLHSELNLSSLELGDSALYFCASSPGVSGPYGYTFGSGTRLTVV.

This clone was observed a few times. The V and J genes are TRBV5-4 and TRBJ2-5; D might be TRBD2 (5 bases). The germline V gene encodes CDR1 SGHNT and CDR2 YYREEE (reference sequence). There are 13 residues in the CDR3. Trimming shortened V by 4 bases and J by 3 bases, and 10 bases separated the two germline ends. The CDR3 DNA reads TGTGCCAGCAGCCCCAGCGGCGAAGAGACCCAGTACTTC. It specifies CASSPSGEETQYF.

This clone was seen a few times. The rearrangement joins TRBV29-1 to TRBJ1-2; TRBD1 is a possible D gene (5 bases). CDR1 and CDR2 (germline): SQVTM, ANQGSEA. V was shortened by 3 bases and J by 4 bases, with 9 bases between the two germline ends. This CDR3 has 12 amino acids. The CDR3 spells CSVDRDSYGYTF. As DNA, the CDR3 is TGCAGCGTTGACAGGGACTCCTATGGCTACACCTTC.

This chain connects TRBV15 to TRBJ1-2, with D possibly matching TRBD1 (6 bases). Germline V CDR1 and CDR2: LNHNV, YYDKDF (reference sequence). This CDR3 has 13 amino acids. V lost 4 bases, J lost 2 bases, and 8 bases lay in between. CDR3: CATSNRVNYGYTF. The CDR3 coding sequence is TGTGCCACCAGCAACAGGGTGAACTATGGCTACACCTTC.

For this clone: The identical CDR3 is also encoded by other nucleotide sequences in the sample. The chain combines TRBV27 with TRBJ2-7; 9 bases are a match to TRBD1. Trimming cost V 3 bases and J 2 bases; bases outside gene matches: 2. The CDR3 is made up of 14 amino acids. The germline gives CDR1 MNHEY, CDR2 SMNVEV (reference sequence). CDR3 in amino acids: CASSFGDRAYEQYF. DNA for the CDR3: TGTGCCAGCAGTTTTGGGGACAGGGCCTACGAGCAGTACTTC.

The chain joins TRBV29-1 to TRBJ2-1; tentatively, D is TRBD2 (6 bases). Per the germline V gene, CDR1 is SQVTM and CDR2 is ANQGSEA. Trimming took 4 bases from V and 1 from J, leaving 11 bases between them. The CDR3 sequence is 14 residues long. CDR3 sequence reads: CSVVGRGSYNEQFF. The CDR3 coding sequence is TGCAGCGTTGTGGGGCGGGGTTCCTACAATGAGCAGTTCTTC.

The V gene is TRBV5-1, the J gene TRBJ1-4; TRBD1 aligns across 9 bases. Trimming took 4 bases from V and 7 from J; bases not matched to a gene: 5. This CDR3 has 14 residues. The germline V gene encodes CDR1 SGHRS and CDR2 YFSETQ. The CDR3 reads CASSRTGAGEKLFF. Written as DNA, the CDR3 is TGCGCCAGCAGCCGGACAGGGGCCGGTGAAAAACTGTTTTTT. Variable domain in full (rest from reference TRBV5-1 and TRBJ1-4): KAGVTQTPRYLIKTRGQQVTLSCSPISGHRSVSWYQQTPGQGLQFLFEYFSETQRNKGNFPGRFSGRQFSNSRSEMNVSTLELGDSALYLCASSRTGAGEKLFFGSGTQLSVL.

The CDR3 reads CASSRQWNEQFF. The CDR3, as DNA: TGTGCCAGCAGTCGTCAGTGGAATGAGCAGTTCTTC. This chain uses TRBV5-5 with TRBJ2-1; D gene unclear. The CDR3 is made up of 12 amino acids. V lost 5 bases, J lost 7 bases, and 10 bases lay in between. Germline CDR1 SGHKS, CDR2 YYEKEE (reference sequence).

The CDR3 reads CASSRGGAEAEQYF. CDR3 nucleotide sequence: TGCGCCAGCTCGAGAGGGGGCGCGGAAGCCGAGCAGTACTTC. The rearrangement joins TRBV5-1 to TRBJ2-7, with TRBD1 identical over 7 bases. CDR3 length equals 14 residues. CDR1 SGHRS and CDR2 YFSETQ come from the germline V gene. V lost 7 bases and J lost 6; bases outside the gene matches: 13.

V gene TRBV28 combines with J gene TRBJ1-2; TRBD1 agrees at 9 bases. From germline, CDR1 is MDHEN and CDR2 SYDVKM. CDR3 size: 13 residues. With V trimmed by 4 bases and J by 4 bases, 1 base remained unmatched. The CDR3 bases are TGTGCCAGCAGTTCACAGGGGGCCTATGGCTACACCTTC. Translation gives CASSSQGAYGYTF.

V and J are TRBV2 and TRBJ2-7; 9 bases agree with TRBD1. The V and J ends lost 5 bases and 7 bases, in that order; junction bases with no gene match: 15. Germline CDR1 is SNHLY and CDR2 is FYNNEI. This CDR3 comprises 16 residues. The CDR3 spells CASSKRTGAGVREQYF. For the CDR3, the DNA is TGTGCCAGCAGTAAAAGGACAGGGGCAGGGGTGAGGGAGCAGTACTTC.

This clone has a single count. Without the conserved terminal phenylalanine or tryptophan, this CDR3 likely stems from a read error. The J gene is TRBJ1-6, the V gene TRBV18; 8 positions agree with TRBD1. Germline lookup yields CDR1 KGHSH and CDR2 LQKENI. The J segment lost 9 bases and the V segment lost 4 bases, leaving 5 bases of the junction unmatched. The length of the CDR3 is 14 residues. The CDR3 spells CASSLGQGGSPLHS. The CDR3, as DNA: TGTGCCAGCTCACTTGGACAGGGAGGTTCACCCCTCCACTCT.

In its sample, this clone was seen a few times. V gene TRBV7-2 combines with J gene TRBJ1-4, with D perhaps matching TRBD1 (5 bases). The CDR3 has 15 amino acids. In germline, CDR1 is SGHTA, CDR2 FQGNSA. V lost 5 bases to trimming and J lost 2 bases, with 12 bases between them. The CDR3 nucleotides read TGTGCCAGCAGCATCGGTGGGGGGACTAATGAAAAACTGTTTTTT. The encoded protein is CASSIGGGTNEKLFF.

This clone was observed once. The chain couples TRBV5-1 to TRBJ1-1; 8 positions match TRBD1. Germline CDR1 is SGHRS and CDR2 is YFSETQ. The CDR3 length is 16 residues. The ends lost 4 bases at V and 3 bases at J; junction bases unmatched: 11. CDR3 in amino acids: CASSTDREGSYTEAFF. The CDR3 DNA follows: TGCGCCAGCAGCACGGACAGGGAAGGTTCTTACACTGAAGCTTTCTTT.

Only one count was recorded for this clone. This chain joins TRBV6-5 and TRBJ2-7; 7 positions match TRBD1. CDR3 length equals 13 residues. Germline V gene sequence: CDR1 MNHEY, CDR2 SVGAGI. With 7 bases clipped from V and 0 bases from J, the junction kept 3 bases outside the gene matches. This CDR3 is CASKTGSSYEQYF. CDR3 nucleotide sequence: TGTGCCAGCAAGACAGGGAGCTCCTACGAGCAGTACTTC.

This clone was seen more than once but under ten times. This rearrangement joins TRBV7-2 to TRBJ1-4, with D unclear. This CDR3 is built from 14 residues. V lost 3 bases to trimming and J lost 5 bases, with 10 bases between them. CDR1 is SGHTA and CDR2 is FQGNSA in the germline V gene. As DNA, the CDR3 is TGTGCCAGCAGCTTGGGCAAGATGAATGAAAAACTGTTTTTT. This encodes CASSLGKMNEKLFF.

The chain has TRBV7-8 and TRBJ2-3; 9 bases are shared with TRBD2. Per the germline V gene, CDR1 is SGHVS and CDR2 is FQNEAQ. CDR3 size: 17 residues. The J segment lost 6 bases and the V segment lost 0 bases, leaving 10 bases of the junction unmatched. Here the CDR3 reads CASSLALLAGGRDTQYF. CDR3 sequence (DNA): TGTGCCAGCAGCTTAGCTCTGCTGGCGGGGGGGCGGGATACGCAGTATTTT.